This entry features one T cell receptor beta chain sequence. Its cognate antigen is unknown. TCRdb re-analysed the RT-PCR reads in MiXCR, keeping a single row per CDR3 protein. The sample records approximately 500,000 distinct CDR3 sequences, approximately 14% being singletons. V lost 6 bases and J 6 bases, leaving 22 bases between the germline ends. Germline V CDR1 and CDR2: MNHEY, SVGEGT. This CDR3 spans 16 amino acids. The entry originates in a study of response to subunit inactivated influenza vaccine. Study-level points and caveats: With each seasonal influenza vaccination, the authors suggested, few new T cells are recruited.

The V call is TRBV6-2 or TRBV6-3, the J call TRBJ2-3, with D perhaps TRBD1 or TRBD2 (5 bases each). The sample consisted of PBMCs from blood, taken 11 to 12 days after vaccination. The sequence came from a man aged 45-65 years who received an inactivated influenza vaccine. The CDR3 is CASSHRIEGRTDTQYF. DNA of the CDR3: TGTGCCAGCAGCCATCGCATTGAGGGGAGAACGGATACGCAGTATTTT.